The 4 T cell receptor beta chains given below trace back to one sample, sequenced in a study of vaccination effects on CD4 cells after COVID-19. The repertoire was sequenced with immunoSEQ multiplex PCR; TCRdb's copy has only in-frame clones and lacks some. The data contain about 41,000 clones, under 75% of them singletons. Antigen-specific CD4+ T cells were first expanded with viral peptide pools by the ViraFEST assay and only then sequenced. CD4+ T cell isolation took place after approximately 11 days of culture. No vaccinee had earlier SARS-CoV-2 infection, and nucleocapsid antibodies were negative. These TCRs are of unknown antigen specificity. The material sequenced was CD4+ T cells from PBMCs cultured with HCoV-OC43 spike peptides, taken before COVID-19 vaccination. As for subset: HCoV-OC43 spike overlapping peptide pool stimulation. The source is a human donor who received a COVID-19 vaccine.

CDR3 sequence (DNA): TGTGCCAGCAGCGCACGTAGCGGGAGGGCGGAAGAGCAGTACTTC. It translates to CASSARSGRAEEQYF. J is TRBJ2-7 and V is TRBV9; TRBD2 matches 11 bases. The V gene's germline CDR1 is SGDLS and CDR2 YYNGEE. The J segment lost 7 bases and the V segment lost 3 bases, leaving 9 bases of the junction unmatched. The CDR3 is made up of 15 amino acids.

The chain recombines TRBV10-3 with TRBJ2-5; 7 nucleotides agree with TRBD1. There are 15 residues in the CDR3. V lost 2 bases, J lost 5 bases, and 8 bases stayed unmatched. Germline lookup yields CDR1 ENHRY and CDR2 SYGVKD. The CDR3 protein is CAISEPNRGGETQYF. The CDR3 nucleotides are TGTGCCATCAGTGAGCCAAACAGGGGTGGGGAGACCCAGTACTTC.

This clone is a singleton in its sample. The chain has TRBV5-4 and TRBJ2-7; D may match TRBD1 or TRBD2 (5 bases each). Between the trimmed V and J ends, which lost 4 bases and 5 bases, there was a span of 19 bases. The germline gives CDR1 SGHNT, CDR2 YYREEE (reference sequence). The CDR3 length is 15 residues. The CDR3 is CASSREGLGVNEQYF. CDR3 DNA sequence: TGTGCCAGCAGCCGTGAGGGATTAGGGGTGAACGAGCAGTACTTC. Full variable domain (missing parts from reference TRBV5-4 and TRBJ2-7): ETGVTQSPTHLIKTRGQQVTLRCSSQSGHNTVSWYQQALGQGPQFIFQYYREEENGRGNFPPRFSGLQFPNYSSELNVNALELDDSALYLCASSREGLGVNEQYFGPGTRLTVT.

The J gene is TRBJ2-1, the V gene TRBV5-6, with TRBD2 identical over 7 bases. The V gene end was trimmed by 5 bases and the J gene end by 3 bases; junction bases not matched to a gene: 8. The CDR3 runs 15 residues. The V gene's germline CDR1 is SGHDT and CDR2 YYEEEE. The CDR3 sequence: CASSEGGSRYNEQFF. For the CDR3, the DNA is TGTGCCAGCAGTGAGGGCGGGAGTCGCTACAATGAGCAGTTCTTC.